This TCR beta chain was sequenced in a study of shared clonotypes between healthy human individuals. At the level of the study: With ages of 18 to 49, the donors were two women and three men. Every donor yielded three CD4 naive, three CD4 memory, two CD8 naive and one CD8 memory plate.

The method was immunoSEQ multiplex PCR; TCRdb's version includes in-frame clones alone and lacks a portion of them. The sample contains more than 400,000 clones, about 95% of which appear only once. In germline, CDR1 is PRHDT, CDR2 FYEKMQ (reference sequence). CDR3 length: 14 residues. The sequence came from a woman aged 30 to 39 in good health. The chain recombines TRBV13 with TRBJ2-5; 8 nucleotides agree with TRBD1. The last part of the DNA fits TRBJ2-7 better; the J call may be wrong. The sequenced sample was naive CD4+ T cells sorted from blood. Subset here: CD45RA+ positively selected. CDR3 DNA sequence: TGTGCCAGCAGCCCGACAGGGGTACCGTACGAGCAGTACTTC. Amino acid sequence: CASSPTGVPYEQYF.